The clone carrying this TCR beta chain was detected only a few times. Its antigen is currently unknown. The second PCR ran about 7 to 12 cycles with a sample-barcoded 5' primer and J-beta primers. In TCRdb, the 5' RACE reads were re-called with MiXCR into one record per CDR3 protein. The data show 630,000 or so distinct CDR3 sequences, about 34% seen once. Healthy individuals of Caucasian origin from Russia, aged about 6 to 100, served as donors. The sample belongs to a study of blood T cells in healthy people across ages. For the study at large: Template switching caught about one barcoded beta molecule for each two T cells. Study-wide findings and caveats: Diversity figures based on one million T cells were deemed too low.

This CDR3 contains 12 residues. Trimming took off 7 bases at V and 3 bases at J, with 10 bases between the two ends. Germline CDR1 is SNHLY and CDR2 is FYNNEI. The chain uses TRBV2 and TRBJ2-7; tentative D call: TRBD1 (6 bases). The specimen sequenced was blood. This TCR was recovered from a woman aged 80 or over in good health. Here the CDR3 reads CASKGTCYEQYF. CDR3 in DNA: TGTGCCAGCAAAGGGACATGCTACGAGCAGTACTTC.